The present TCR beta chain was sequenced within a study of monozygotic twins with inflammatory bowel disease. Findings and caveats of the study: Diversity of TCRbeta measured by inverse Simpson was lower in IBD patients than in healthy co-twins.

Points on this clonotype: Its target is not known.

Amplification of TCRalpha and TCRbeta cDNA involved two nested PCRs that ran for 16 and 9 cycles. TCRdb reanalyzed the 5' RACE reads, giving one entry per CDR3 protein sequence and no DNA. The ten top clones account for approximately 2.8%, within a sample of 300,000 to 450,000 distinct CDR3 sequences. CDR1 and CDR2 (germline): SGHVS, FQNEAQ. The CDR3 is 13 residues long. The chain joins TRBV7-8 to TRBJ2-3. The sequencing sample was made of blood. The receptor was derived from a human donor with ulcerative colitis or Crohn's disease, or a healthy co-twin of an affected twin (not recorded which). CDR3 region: CASSPTQRDTQYF.